The rows below give T cell receptor beta chains drawn from one sample of a study of response to subunit inactivated influenza vaccine. TCRdb reprocessed the RT-PCR reads via MiXCR and lists one record per CDR3 protein. Among about 700,000 distinct CDR3 sequences listed, about 14% were seen once. This material consisted of PBMCs from blood, taken around 14 days before vaccination. The source is a man aged 45-60 years who received an inactivated influenza vaccine. Both conserved end residues are part of each CDR3. Each record gives: clone size, J gene, V gene, D gene, CDR3 DNA, CDR3 protein. D genes are given only for firm matches. Clone sizes are given selectively: once, few, many, or a class where the clone is expanded.

few | TRBJ2-3 | TRBV4-2 | TRBD2 | TGTGCCAGCAGCCCGGGACTAGCGGCCGGCACAGATACGCAGTATTTT | CASSPGLAAGTDTQYF
. | TRBJ2-5 | TRBV20-1 | . | TGCAGTGCTAGAGACTTACAGGGAACAGGAGAGACCCAGTACTTC | CSARDLQGTGETQYF
many | TRBJ2-3 | TRBV12-3/TRBV12-4 | TRBD2 | TGTGCCAGCAGTTTAATGGCTAGCGGGAGACAAGATACGCAGTATTTT | CASSLMASGRQDTQYF
few | TRBJ2-7 | TRBV6-2/TRBV6-3 | . | TGTGCCAGCAGGCTCTCCTACGAGCAGTACTTC | CASRLSYEQYF
few | TRBJ1-2 | TRBV27 | . | TGTGCCAGCGGGAGCTTACAGGGTAACTATGGCTACACCTTC | CASGSLQGNYGYTF
many | TRBJ2-7 | TRBV7-9 | . | TGTGCCAGCACCGGGACTTCAAACTACGAGCAGTACTTC | CASTGTSNYEQYF
. | TRBJ2-7 | TRBV7-2 | . | TGTGCCAGCAGCTTAGGACTTTCAGTCTCCTACGAGCAGTACTTC | CASSLGLSVSYEQYF
few | TRBJ1-4 | TRBV7-9 | . | TGTGCCAGCAGCTCCGACAAAGACCAGAGAAAACTGTTTTTT | CASSSDKDQRKLFF
. | TRBJ1-1 | TRBV4-3 | TRBD1 | TGCGCCAGCAGCCGGGGGCGACAGGGATTGAACACTGAAGCTTTCTTT | CASSRGRQGLNTEAFF
few | TRBJ1-1 | TRBV15 | . | TGTGCCACCAGCAGAGAAGGACCAGCTTTCTTT | CATSREGPAFF
. | TRBJ2-7 | TRBV28 | . | TGTGCCAGCAGTTTACCCGGGCCGGCCAGGGTCTACGAGCAGTACTTC | CASSLPGPARVYEQYF
. | TRBJ2-7 | TRBV11-2 | . | TGTGCCAGCAGCTTTGAGTGGGGAAACGAGCAGTACTTC | CASSFEWGNEQYF
few | TRBJ2-3 | TRBV5-4 | TRBD1 | TGTGCCAGCAGCTTGGTTTGGGACAGGGGAACAGATACGCAGTATTTT | CASSLVWDRGTDTQYF
few | TRBJ1-2 | TRBV4-3 | TRBD1 | TGCGCCAGCAGCCAAGGCAGGACAGGGGGCTATGGCTACACCTTC | CASSQGRTGGYGYTF
few | TRBJ2-2 | TRBV4-1 | . | TGCGCCAGCAGCCCGACCCCCTCCAGGGCCGGTTTAGGAGGGGAGCTGTTTTTT | CASSPTPSRAGLGGELFF
. | TRBJ2-7 | TRBV7-2 | TRBD1 | TGTGCCAGCAGCCCATTACAGGGGGCCGAGCAGTACTTC | CASSPLQGAEQYF
few | TRBJ2-1 | TRBV4-3 | . | TGCGCCAGCAGCCACGCACCGGGACGAGTATACAATGAGCAGTTCTTC | CASSHAPGRVYNEQFF
few | TRBJ1-1 | TRBV4-2 | . | TGTGCCAGCAGCCAATCCGGGACTAGAGCTTTCTTT | CASSQSGTRAFF
few | TRBJ2-1 | TRBV11-1 | . | TGTGCCAGCAGCCTAACGACAGCTACTAATGAGCAGTTCTTC | CASSLTTATNEQFF
. | TRBJ2-1 | TRBV10-3 | TRBD2 | TGTGCCATCAGTGACGGGCGGGGGCGGGAGGCTCTCGAGCAGTTCTTC | CAISDGRGREALEQFF
. | TRBJ1-5 | TRBV7-9 | . | TGTGCCAGCAGCTTAGGCTCGTCAGGCAATCAGCCCCAGCATTTT | CASSLGSSGNQPQHF
few | TRBJ1-2 | TRBV24-1 | TRBD1 | TGTGCCACCAGTGACCCCGACAGGGTCTATGGCTACACCTTC | CATSDPDRVYGYTF
few | TRBJ1-5 | TRBV19 | . | TGTGCCAGTAATGGGGAGGTCAATCAGCCCCAGCATTTT | CASNGEVNQPQHF
. | TRBJ2-3 | TRBV7-6 | . | TGTGCCAGCAGCACGCAGGGGAGAGTGGATACGCAGTATTTT | CASSTQGRVDTQYF
. | TRBJ2-2 | TRBV20-1 | TRBD2 | TGCAGTGCTCCTATTAGCGGGGGGGCCTCCGGGGAGCTGTTTTTT | CSAPISGGASGELFF
few | TRBJ1-3 | TRBV29-1 | . | TGCAGCGTTAGGGTGCCGGGAAACACCATATATTTT | CSVRVPGNTIYF
. | TRBJ2-2 | TRBV5-1 | . | TGCGCCAGCAGATTGGGGGCCGGGGGCTACACCGGGGAGCTGTTTTTT | CASRLGAGGYTGELFF
few | TRBJ2-7 | TRBV9 | TRBD1 | TGTGCCAGCAGCGTAGGACAGGGTGGTGAGTACGAGCAGTACTTC | CASSVGQGGEYEQYF
. | TRBJ2-7 | TRBV3-1 | TRBD1 | TGTGCCAGCAGCCAATCGGACAGGGGGAGGTACGAGCAGTACTTC | CASSQSDRGRYEQYF
. | TRBJ2-3 | TRBV20-1 | . | TGCAGTGCCTCGACTGCGGGTGCTGGCACAGATACGCAGTATTTT | CSASTAGAGTDTQYF
. | TRBJ2-1 | TRBV7-8 | TRBD2 | TGTGCCAGCAGCTTATTGCGGGAGATTTCCTACAATGAGCAGTTCTTC | CASSLLREISYNEQFF
. | TRBJ2-6 | TRBV27 | TRBD1 | TGTGCCAGCAGTTTATGGACAGGGGGGATGGCCAACGTCCTGACTTTC | CASSLWTGGMANVLTF
many | TRBJ2-7 | TRBV29-1 | . | TGCAGCGTTTCCGGAGGGGCCTACTACGAGCAGTACTTC | CSVSGGAYYEQYF
few | TRBJ1-1 | TRBV4-3 | . | TGCGCCAGCAGCCAATACAGAAACACTGAAGCTTTCTTT | CASSQYRNTEAFF
few | TRBJ2-7 | TRBV6-5 | . | TGTGCCAGCAGTTACTCGGGACGGTTGAGCTCCTACGAGCAGTACTTC | CASSYSGRLSSYEQYF
many | TRBJ2-3 | TRBV5-1 | TRBD1 | TGCGCCAGCAGCTGGGGGACAGGGAGCCTTAGCACAGATACGCAGTATTTT | CASSWGTGSLSTDTQYF
. | TRBJ1-4 | TRBV6-1 | TRBD1 | TGTGCCAGCAGCGGGGGACAGGTACATAATGAAAAACTGTTTTTT | CASSGGQVHNEKLFF
. | TRBJ2-1 | TRBV11-2 | TRBD2 | TGTGCCAGCAGCTTTAGCGGGAGCGCCTACAATGAGCAGTTCTTC | CASSFSGSAYNEQFF
. | TRBJ1-1 | TRBV6-1 | . | TGTGCCAGCAGTGAGGGACCGGGCGCCACTGAAGCTTTCTTT | CASSEGPGATEAFF
few | TRBJ2-5 | TRBV29-1 | . | TGCAGCACCTTATGGGGGATCGAGACCCAGTACTTC | CSTLWGIETQYF
many | TRBJ1-4 | TRBV7-2 | TRBD1 | TGTGCCAGCAGCTTAGGACAGGGGAATGAAAAACTGTTTTTT | CASSLGQGNEKLFF
few | TRBJ1-2 | TRBV24-1 | . | TGTGCCACCAGTGATTATGGAGGGGAAGGCTACACCTTC | CATSDYGGEGYTF
. | TRBJ2-1 | TRBV12-3/TRBV12-4 | TRBD2 | TGTGCCAGCAGTTTTAGGGGGGGGACTAGCGGGAGTGGGCAGTTCTTC | CASSFRGGTSGSGQFF
. | TRBJ1-1 | TRBV19 | . | TGTGCCACCGCCGGGACAGAAGCTTTCTTT | CATAGTEAFF
. | TRBJ2-3 | TRBV12-3/TRBV12-4 | TRBD2 | TGTGCCAGCAGGAAGAGCGGGAGTGGCACAGATACGCAGTATTTT | CASRKSGSGTDTQYF
. | TRBJ1-2 | TRBV5-8 | . | TGTGCCAGCAGCTTGGGACAGACTCTTGGCGGCTACACCTTC | CASSLGQTLGGYTF
few | TRBJ1-1 | TRBV20-1 | . | TGCAGTGCTCCCGGGGTCGGGCAGAGCGTTGAAGCTTTCTTT | CSAPGVGQSVEAFF
. | TRBJ2-7 | TRBV6-6 | TRBD1 | TGTGCCAGCAACCGGGACAGGGTCCACGAGCAGTACTTC | CASNRDRVHEQYF
many | TRBJ2-1 | TRBV20-1 | TRBD2 | TGCAGTGCTAGTGAGCGGGGGGGCGTGGATGAGCAGTTCTTC | CSASERGGVDEQFF
few | TRBJ2-7 | TRBV20-1 | TRBD2 | TGCAGTGCTTCCTCCCTTAGGGCGGGAGTCCTGTACGAGCAGTACTTC | CSASSLRAGVLYEQYF
few | TRBJ2-4 | TRBV15 | TRBD1 | TGTGCCACCAGACACACCGGGACAGACAAAAACATTCAGTACTTC | CATRHTGTDKNIQYF
few | TRBJ2-3 | TRBV7-2 | TRBD1 | TGTGCCAGCAGCTTAGGGGACAGGTCTTACACAGATACGCAGTATTTT | CASSLGDRSYTDTQYF